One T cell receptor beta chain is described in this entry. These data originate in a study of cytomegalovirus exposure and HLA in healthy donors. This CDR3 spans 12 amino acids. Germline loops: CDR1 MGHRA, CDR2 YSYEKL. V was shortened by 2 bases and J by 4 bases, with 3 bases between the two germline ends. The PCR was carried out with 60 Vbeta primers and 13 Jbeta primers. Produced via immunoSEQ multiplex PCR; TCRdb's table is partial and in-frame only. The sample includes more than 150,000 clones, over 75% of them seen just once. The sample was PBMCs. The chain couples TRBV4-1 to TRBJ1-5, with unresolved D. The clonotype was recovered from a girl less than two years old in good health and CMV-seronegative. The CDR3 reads CASSQPNQPQHF. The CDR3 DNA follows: TGCGCCAGCAGCCAACCAAATCAGCCCCAGCATTTT.